The 25 T cell receptor beta chains listed next were all sequenced from one sample in a study of blood T cell repertoires in COVID-19. The table came from immunoSEQ multiplex PCR; TCRdb's copy has only in-frame clones and leaves some out. The sample comprises about 380,000 clones, 90% of which are singletons, and 6% to 7.5% rests with the top ten. Sequencing used peripheral blood. The origin of the receptors is a young man with active or convalescent COVID-19.

This chain connects TRBV29-1 to TRBJ1-1; D is uncertain. Trimming removed 4 bases at V and 10 bases at J, with 13 bases between. CDR1 is SQVTM, CDR2 ANQGSEA, per germline. This CDR3 has 11 residues. CDR3 DNA: TGCAGCGTTGGAGTAAAGGGAGGAGCTTTCTTT. It translates to CSVGVKGGAFF.

This clone was counted a single time. The V call is TRBV19, the J call TRBJ2-1; D unclear. CDR1 LNHDA and CDR2 SQIVND come from the germline V gene (reference sequence). The CDR3 contains 12 residues. V lost 0 bases to trimming and J lost 8 bases, with 5 bases between them. The CDR3 region has the DNA TGTGCCAGTAGTATAGATCCAGATGAGCAGTTCTTC. This gives the protein CASSIDPDEQFF.

The chain recombines TRBV19 with TRBJ1-1; D unresolved. Germline V CDR1 and CDR2: LNHDA, SQIVND (reference sequence). The CDR3 extends over 13 amino acids. V was clipped by 1 base and J by 4 bases, with 7 bases between them. CDR3 sequence reads: CASSIARFTEAFF. Here the CDR3 DNA reads TGTGCCAGTAGTATAGCTCGGTTCACTGAAGCTTTCTTT.

The chain joins TRBV4-3 to TRBJ2-1, with 7 bases fitting TRBD2. The CDR3 length is 15 residues. The germline V gene encodes CDR1 LGHNA and CDR2 YSLEER. The J segment lost 7 bases and the V segment lost 2 bases, leaving 8 bases of the junction unmatched. This CDR3 is CASSQYAGVGNEQFF. CDR3 nucleotides: TGCGCCAGCAGCCAATATGCGGGAGTCGGGAATGAGCAGTTCTTC.

The CDR3 coding sequence is TGTGCCAGCAGCCCAGGGGTCGGAGAGACCCAGTACTTC. It encodes CASSPGVGETQYF. J is TRBJ2-5 and V is TRBV7-2; the D gene is possibly TRBD1 (6 bases). Trimming took off 5 bases at V and 4 bases at J, with 11 bases between the two ends. The germline gives CDR1 SGHTA, CDR2 FQGNSA. This CDR3 has 13 residues.

CDR3 protein: CASSQGLAGGTYNEQFF. In nucleotides, the CDR3 is TGCGCCAGCAGCCAAGGACTAGCGGGAGGAACCTACAATGAGCAGTTCTTC. The chain uses TRBV4-3 and TRBJ2-1; 13 bases map to TRBD2. CDR1 and CDR2 (germline): LGHNA, YSLEER. J gave up 2 bases and V 1 base, and 2 bases lay outside the gene matches. The CDR3 runs 17 residues.

The V gene is TRBV6-2 or TRBV6-3, the J gene TRBJ2-1; 11 bases fit TRBD2. Germline trimming cut 5 bases from V and 4 bases from J; bases unmatched to any gene: 1. CDR1 and CDR2 from the germline V gene are MNHEY and SVGEGT. CDR3 length: 14 residues. The DNA for the CDR3 is TGTGCCAGCAGTGTAGCGGGAGGGTACAATGAGCAGTTCTTC. Encoded protein: CASSVAGGYNEQFF.

The rearrangement links TRBV28 to TRBJ2-7; D might be TRBD2 (5 bases). The CDR3 consists of 15 residues. Germline V gene data show CDR1 as MDHEN and CDR2 as SYDVKM. Between the trimmed V and J ends, which lost 7 bases and 2 bases, there was a span of 18 bases. The CDR3, as DNA: TGTGCCAGCACTTCATGGGGAGCCTCCACCTACGAGCAGTACTTC. Translated, it gives CASTSWGASTYEQYF.

The chain is built from TRBV19 and TRBJ2-7, with D perhaps matching TRBD1 (7 bases). V lost 1 base and J lost 2, with 12 bases in between. CDR1 and CDR2 from the germline V gene are LNHDA and SQIVND (reference sequence). The CDR3 loop spans 15 amino acids. The DNA of the CDR3 is TGTGCCAGTAGTATAGGGAGGGGGCCAGCCTACGAGCAGTACTTC. Translated: CASSIGRGPAYEQYF.

The chain joins TRBV19 to TRBJ1-2; a possible D gene is TRBD1 (5 bases). The V end was cut by 10 bases, the J end by 0 bases, with 12 bases between. The germline V gene has CDR1 LNHDA and CDR2 SQIVND (reference sequence). The CDR3 contains 13 residues. In nucleotides, the CDR3 is TGTGCCACTAAAAGACAGACTAACTATGGCTACACCTTC. Protein sequence: CATKRQTNYGYTF. The full variable domain, completed using reference TRBV19 and TRBJ1-2, is DGGITQSPKYLFRKEGQNVTLSCEQNLNHDAMYWYRQDPGQGLRLIYYSQIVNDFQKGDIAEGYSVSREKKESFPLTVTSAQKNPTAFYLCATKRQTNYGYTFGSGTRLTVV.

Concerning this clone: Since a much larger clone is just one base distant, this may be a read error. The sample carries other DNA sequences with the same CDR3. V gene TRBV7-9 combines with J gene TRBJ1-1; D is unclear. The CDR3 totals 14 residues. Per the germline V gene, CDR1 is SEHNR and CDR2 is FQNEAQ (reference sequence). In DNA form, the CDR3 reads TGTGCTAGCAGCTCCGGTCCAGGACTCACTGAAGCTTTCTTT. This translates into CASSSGPGLTEAFF.

V usage is TRBV21-1 and J usage is TRBJ2-3; the table calls TRBD1, which could not be checked here. TRBV21-1 is listed as a pseudogene. The CDR3 length is 16 residues. CDR3 residues: CASSRQPGQGADTQYF. The CDR3 DNA is TGTGCCAGCAGCCGACAGCCGGGACAGGGAGCAGATACGCAGTATTTT.

The chain is built from TRBV18 and TRBJ2-7; the D gene is possibly TRBD1 (5 bases). There are 14 residues in the CDR3. Germline CDR1 is KGHSH and CDR2 is LQKENI. Trimming took off 1 base at V and 3 bases at J, with 10 bases between the two ends. The CDR3 region is CASSPRSQGYEQYF. The DNA of the CDR3 is TGTGCCAGCTCACCACGGTCTCAGGGCTACGAGCAGTACTTC.

The CDR3 DNA reads as TGTGCCAGCAGCATAGGGGACAGACAAGATGAAAAACTGTTTTTT. Translating gives CASSIGDRQDEKLFF. The chain employs TRBV5-8 and TRBJ1-4; 7 nucleotides agree with TRBD1. This CDR3 contains 15 residues. Germline CDR1 SGHTS, CDR2 YDEGEE. V lost 4 bases, J lost 6 bases, and 9 bases stayed unmatched.

V usage is TRBV9 and J usage is TRBJ1-5; TRBD1 might be the D (6 bases). The germline gives CDR1 SGDLS, CDR2 YYNGEE. The V end was cut by 2 bases, the J end by 3 bases, with 9 bases between. This CDR3 is 14 amino acids long. The DNA for the CDR3 is TGTGCCAGCAGCGTTGGGGACAACAATCAGCCCCAGCATTTT. The encoded protein is CASSVGDNNQPQHF.

The gene calls are TRBV27 and TRBJ2-1, with TRBD1 matching 8 bases. The CDR3 runs 16 residues. CDR1 and CDR2 (germline): MNHEY, SMNVEV (reference sequence). With V trimmed by 5 bases and J by 1 base, 7 bases remained unmatched. The CDR3 spells CASSLNRGWSYNEQFF. The DNA of the CDR3 is TGTGCCAGCAGTCTAAACAGGGGGTGGTCCTACAATGAGCAGTTCTTC.

This chain links TRBV7-8 with TRBJ2-5; 9 bases fit TRBD1. This CDR3 region has 13 residues. V shed 4 bases, J shed 5 bases, and the junction held 2 bases outside the gene matches. Germline values: CDR1 SGHVS, CDR2 FQNEAQ. CDR3 amino acids: CASSYRGLETQYF. CDR3 coding DNA: TGTGCCAGCAGCTACAGGGGGCTGGAGACCCAGTACTTC.

This rearrangement joins TRBV4-1 to TRBJ2-2; D not certain. The CDR3 length is 13 residues. Germline V gene lookup returns CDR1 MGHRA and CDR2 YSYEKL. The V gene lost 0 bases and the J gene lost 7 bases, with 6 bases spanning the gap. The CDR3: CASSQDRYGELFF. In DNA form, the CDR3 reads TGCGCCAGCAGCCAAGACAGATACGGGGAGCTGTTTTTT.

The chain couples TRBV28 to TRBJ1-2; 7 bases line up with TRBD1. The CDR3 runs 15 residues. V shed 2 bases and J 6 bases; nucleotides not matched to a gene: 9. Germline V CDR1 and CDR2: MDHEN, SYDVKM. In DNA, the CDR3 is TGTGCCAGCAGTTTACAGGGGGTCGGAGAGAATGGCTACACCTTC. Translated, it gives CASSLQGVGENGYTF.

The chain uses TRBV19 and TRBJ1-2, with a possible D match to TRBD1 (6 bases). Trimming cost V 4 bases and J 7 bases, with 16 bases left between them. Germline CDR1 and CDR2: LNHDA and SQIVND (reference sequence). The CDR3 loop spans 14 amino acids. The CDR3 spells CASSTVPGQIGYTF. As DNA, the CDR3 is TGTGCCAGTAGTACGGTACCTGGACAGATTGGCTACACCTTC.

The chain recombines TRBV30 with TRBJ1-1, with D uncertain. Looked up from germline, CDR1 is GTSNPN and CDR2 is SVGIG (reference sequence). The CDR3 length is 13 residues. V was cut by 0 bases and J by 2 bases, with 7 bases left in between. CDR3 loop: CAWSVQTNTEAFF. CDR3 DNA: TGTGCCTGGAGTGTACAGACAAACACTGAAGCTTTCTTT.

This clone was seen a single time. This sequence joins TRBV7-9 and TRBJ2-3; TRBD2 matches at 9 bases. This CDR3 region has 14 residues. The junction had 3 bases not matched to a gene; V was cut back by 5 bases and J by 3 bases. From germline, CDR1 is SEHNR and CDR2 FQNEAQ (reference sequence). CDR3 region: CASSPAGGTDTQYF. As DNA, the CDR3 is TGTGCCAGCAGCCCGGCGGGGGGGACAGATACGCAGTATTTT. Full variable domain (outside the CDR3, taken from reference TRBV7-9 and TRBJ2-3): DTGVSQNPRHKITKRGQNVTFRCDPISEHNRLYWYRQTLGQGPEFLTYFQNEAQLEKSRLLSDRFSAERPKGSFSTLEIQRTEQGDSAMYLCASSPAGGTDTQYFGPGTRLTVL.

CDR3 in DNA: TGTGCCAGCAGTTCGGGGCGGGCAGGGGGCCATATTTACGAGGAGCAGTACTTC. It codes for CASSSGRAGGHIYEEQYF. V and J are TRBV27 and TRBJ2-7; TRBD1 agrees at 8 bases. CDR3 length: 18 residues. From germline, CDR1 is MNHEY and CDR2 SMNVEV (reference sequence). The ends lost 4 bases at V and 7 bases at J; junction bases unmatched: 21.

The chain links TRBV11-2 to TRBJ2-7; weak D call: TRBD2 (5 bases). The germline V gene encodes CDR1 SGHAT and CDR2 FQNNGV. The CDR3 sequence is 13 residues long. The V end lost 1 base, the J end lost 2 bases, and 6 bases lay between the germline ends. CDR3 sequence: CASSLAGTYEQYF. The CDR3 DNA sequence: TGTGCCAGCAGCTTAGCCGGGACCTACGAGCAGTACTTC.

This clone was recorded only once. J is TRBJ1-3 and V is TRBV28; D gene unclear. The CDR3 loop spans 14 amino acids. Germline V gene sequence: CDR1 MDHEN, CDR2 SYDVKM. Trimming shortened V by 7 bases and J by 0 bases, and 10 bases separated the two germline ends. The CDR3 region has the DNA TGTGCCAGCACCACTGGGAGCTCTGGAAACACCATATATTTT. Amino acid sequence: CASTTGSSGNTIYF.